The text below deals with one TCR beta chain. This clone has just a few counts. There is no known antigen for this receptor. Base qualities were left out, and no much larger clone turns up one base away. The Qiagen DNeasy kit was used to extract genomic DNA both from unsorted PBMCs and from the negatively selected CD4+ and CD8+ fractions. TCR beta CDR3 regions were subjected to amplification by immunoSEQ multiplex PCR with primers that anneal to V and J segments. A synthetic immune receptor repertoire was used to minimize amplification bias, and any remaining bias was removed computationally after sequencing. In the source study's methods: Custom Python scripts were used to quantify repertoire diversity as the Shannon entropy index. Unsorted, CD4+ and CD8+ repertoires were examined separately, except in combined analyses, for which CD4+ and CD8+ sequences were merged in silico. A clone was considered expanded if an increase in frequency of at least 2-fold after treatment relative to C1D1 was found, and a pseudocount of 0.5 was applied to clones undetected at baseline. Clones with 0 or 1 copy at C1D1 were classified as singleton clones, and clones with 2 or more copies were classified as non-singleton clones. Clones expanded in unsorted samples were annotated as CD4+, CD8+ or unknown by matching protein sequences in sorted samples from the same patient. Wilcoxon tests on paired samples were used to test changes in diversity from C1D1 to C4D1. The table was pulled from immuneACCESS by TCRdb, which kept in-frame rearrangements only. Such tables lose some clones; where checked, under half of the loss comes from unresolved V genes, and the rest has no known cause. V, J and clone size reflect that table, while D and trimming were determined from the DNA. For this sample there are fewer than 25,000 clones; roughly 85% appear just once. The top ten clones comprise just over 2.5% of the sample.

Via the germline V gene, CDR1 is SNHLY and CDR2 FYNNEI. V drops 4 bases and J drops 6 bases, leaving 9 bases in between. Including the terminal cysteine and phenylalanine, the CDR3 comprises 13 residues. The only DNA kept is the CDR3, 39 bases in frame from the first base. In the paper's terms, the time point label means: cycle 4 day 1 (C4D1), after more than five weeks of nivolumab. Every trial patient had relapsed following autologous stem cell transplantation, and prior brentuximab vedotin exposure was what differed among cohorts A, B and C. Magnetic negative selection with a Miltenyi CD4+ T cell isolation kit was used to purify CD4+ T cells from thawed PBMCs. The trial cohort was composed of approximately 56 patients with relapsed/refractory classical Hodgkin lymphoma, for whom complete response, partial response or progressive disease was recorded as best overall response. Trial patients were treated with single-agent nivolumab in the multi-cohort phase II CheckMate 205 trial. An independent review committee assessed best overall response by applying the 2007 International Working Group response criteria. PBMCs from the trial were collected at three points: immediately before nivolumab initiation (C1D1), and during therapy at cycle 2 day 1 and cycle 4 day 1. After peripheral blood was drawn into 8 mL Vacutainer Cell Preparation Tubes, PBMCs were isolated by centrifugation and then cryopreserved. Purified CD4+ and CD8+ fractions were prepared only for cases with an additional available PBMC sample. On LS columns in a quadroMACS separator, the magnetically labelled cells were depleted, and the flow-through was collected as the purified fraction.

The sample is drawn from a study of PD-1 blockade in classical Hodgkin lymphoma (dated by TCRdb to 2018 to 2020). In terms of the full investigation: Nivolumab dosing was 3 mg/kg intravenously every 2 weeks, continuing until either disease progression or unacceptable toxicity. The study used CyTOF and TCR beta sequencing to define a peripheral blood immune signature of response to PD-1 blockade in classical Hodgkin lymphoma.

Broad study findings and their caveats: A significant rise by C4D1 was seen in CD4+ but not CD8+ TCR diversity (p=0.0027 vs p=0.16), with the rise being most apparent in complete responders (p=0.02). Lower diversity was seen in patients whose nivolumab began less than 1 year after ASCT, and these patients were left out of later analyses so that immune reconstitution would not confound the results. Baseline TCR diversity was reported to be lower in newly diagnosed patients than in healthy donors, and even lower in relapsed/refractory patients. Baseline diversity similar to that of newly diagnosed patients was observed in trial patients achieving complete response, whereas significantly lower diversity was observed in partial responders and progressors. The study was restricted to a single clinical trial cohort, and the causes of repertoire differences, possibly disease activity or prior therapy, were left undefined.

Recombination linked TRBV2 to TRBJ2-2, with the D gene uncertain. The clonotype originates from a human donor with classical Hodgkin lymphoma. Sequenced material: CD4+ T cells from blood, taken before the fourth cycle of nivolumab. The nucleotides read TGTGCCAGCAGTGTGGGCCTCCCCGGGGAGCTGTTTTTT. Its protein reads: CASSVGLPGELFF.